What follows is one T cell receptor (beta chain) and its context. Its cognate antigen is unknown. V was pared by 4 bases and J by 4 bases, with 14 bases between. This CDR3 contains 14 residues. Germline V gene data show CDR1 as SGHTA and CDR2 as FQGNSA. PCR amplification relied on 60 Vbeta primers (plus 13 Jbeta primers). Only in-frame clones appear in the TCRdb table, and some are missing; sequencing was by immunoSEQ multiplex PCR. The repertoire shows fewer than 100,000 clones; the top ten hold about 0.5%. This sample was taken from a study of cytomegalovirus exposure and HLA in healthy donors. At the level of the study: Drawn from HLA-typed donors, around 85 million unique TCRs were held in an early data release. Study-wide points: Most of the CMV-associated TCR beta chains (in a later analysis) appeared to be HLA-restricted. In a later analysis, V- and J-gene trimming of beta chains associated with a DCLRE1C missense variant, replicated independently.

What was sequenced was PBMCs. The sequence derives from a man aged 45-60 years in good health and CMV-seronegative. This sequence joins TRBV7-2 and TRBJ2-7; the D gene is possibly TRBD1 (5 bases). CDR3: CASSYLQGTYEQYF. CDR3 DNA sequence: TGTGCCAGCAGCTACCTCCAGGGAACATACGAGCAGTACTTC.